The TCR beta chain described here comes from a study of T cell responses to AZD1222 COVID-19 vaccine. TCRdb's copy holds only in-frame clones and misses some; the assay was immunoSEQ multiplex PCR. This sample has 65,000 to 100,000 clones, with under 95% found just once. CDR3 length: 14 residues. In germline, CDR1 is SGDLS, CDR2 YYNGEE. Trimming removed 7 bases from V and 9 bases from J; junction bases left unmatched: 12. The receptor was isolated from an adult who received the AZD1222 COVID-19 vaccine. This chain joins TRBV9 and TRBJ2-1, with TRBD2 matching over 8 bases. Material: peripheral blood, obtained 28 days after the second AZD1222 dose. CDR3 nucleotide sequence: TGTGCCAGCGGTCGAGGAGCGGGAGTCGGTGAGCAGTTCTTC. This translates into CASGRGAGVGEQFF.